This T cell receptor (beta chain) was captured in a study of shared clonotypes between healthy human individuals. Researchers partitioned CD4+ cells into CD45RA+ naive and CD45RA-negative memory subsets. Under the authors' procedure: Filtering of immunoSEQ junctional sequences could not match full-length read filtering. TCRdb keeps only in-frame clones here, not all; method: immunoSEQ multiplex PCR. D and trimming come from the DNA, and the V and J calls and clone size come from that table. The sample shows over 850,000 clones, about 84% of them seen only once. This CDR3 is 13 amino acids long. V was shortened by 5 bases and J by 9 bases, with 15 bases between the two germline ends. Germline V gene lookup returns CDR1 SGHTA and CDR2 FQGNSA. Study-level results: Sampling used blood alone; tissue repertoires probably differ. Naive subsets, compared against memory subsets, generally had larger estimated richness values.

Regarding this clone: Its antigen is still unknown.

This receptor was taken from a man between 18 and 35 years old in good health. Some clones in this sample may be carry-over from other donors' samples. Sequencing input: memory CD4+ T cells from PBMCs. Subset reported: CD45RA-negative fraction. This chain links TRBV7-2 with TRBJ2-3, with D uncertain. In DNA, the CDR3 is TGTGCCAGCAGCCCGACTTACTCAGGAACGCAGTATTTT. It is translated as CASSPTYSGTQYF.